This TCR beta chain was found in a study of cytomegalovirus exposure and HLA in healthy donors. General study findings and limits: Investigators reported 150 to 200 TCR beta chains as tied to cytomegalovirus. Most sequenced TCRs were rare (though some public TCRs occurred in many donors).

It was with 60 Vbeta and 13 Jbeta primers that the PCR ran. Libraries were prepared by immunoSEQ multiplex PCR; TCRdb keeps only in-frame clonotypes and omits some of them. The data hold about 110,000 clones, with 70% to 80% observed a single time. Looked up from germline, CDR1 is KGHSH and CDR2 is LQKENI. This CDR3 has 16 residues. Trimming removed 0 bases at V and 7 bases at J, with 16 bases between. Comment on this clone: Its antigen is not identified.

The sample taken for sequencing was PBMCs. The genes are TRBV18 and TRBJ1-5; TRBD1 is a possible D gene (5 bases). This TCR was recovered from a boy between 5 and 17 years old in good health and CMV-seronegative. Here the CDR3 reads CASSPPGHPVGQPQHF. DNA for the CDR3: TGTGCCAGCTCACCACCCGGACACCCCGTCGGGCAGCCCCAGCATTTT. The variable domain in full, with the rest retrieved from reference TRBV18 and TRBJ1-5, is NAGVMQNPRHLVRRRGQEARLRCSPMKGHSHVYWYRQLPEEGLKFMVYLQKENIIDESGMPKERFSAEFPKEGPSILRIQQVVRGDSAAYFCASSPPGHPVGQPQHFGDGTRLSIL.